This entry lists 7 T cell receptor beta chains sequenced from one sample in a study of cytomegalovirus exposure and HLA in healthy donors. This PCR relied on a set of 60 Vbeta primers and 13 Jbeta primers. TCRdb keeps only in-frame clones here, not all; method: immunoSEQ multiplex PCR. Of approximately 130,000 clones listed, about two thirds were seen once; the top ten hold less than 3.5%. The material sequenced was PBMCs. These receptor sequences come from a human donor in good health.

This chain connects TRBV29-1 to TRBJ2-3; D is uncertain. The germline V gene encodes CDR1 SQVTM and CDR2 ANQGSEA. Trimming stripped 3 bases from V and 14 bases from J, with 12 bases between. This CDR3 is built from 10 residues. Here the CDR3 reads CSVDGATPYF. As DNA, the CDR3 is TGCAGCGTTGATGGTGCCACACCGTATTTT.

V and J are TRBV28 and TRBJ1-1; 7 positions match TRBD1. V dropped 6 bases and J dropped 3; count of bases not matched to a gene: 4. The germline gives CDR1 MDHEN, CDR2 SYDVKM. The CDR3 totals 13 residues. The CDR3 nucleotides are TGTGCCAGCAGGGGACAGTCGTACACTGAAGCTTTCTTT. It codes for CASRGQSYTEAFF.

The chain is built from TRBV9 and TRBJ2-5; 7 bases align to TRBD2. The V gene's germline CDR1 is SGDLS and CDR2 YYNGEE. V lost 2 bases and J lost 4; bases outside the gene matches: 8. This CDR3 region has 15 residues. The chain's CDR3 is CASSVRGSRGETQYF. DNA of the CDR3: TGTGCCAGCAGCGTCCGCGGGAGTCGGGGAGAGACCCAGTACTTC.

As DNA, the CDR3 is TGTGCCAGCAGTTCGGACAGGGCCGCCGCTAGTTATGGCTACACCTTC. It yields the protein CASSSDRAAASYGYTF. V usage is TRBV6-5 and J usage is TRBJ1-2, with TRBD1 matching 8 bases. The CDR3 contains 16 residues. J gave up 5 bases and V 4 bases, and 12 bases lay outside the gene matches. CDR1 is MNHEY and CDR2 is SVGAGI in the germline V gene.

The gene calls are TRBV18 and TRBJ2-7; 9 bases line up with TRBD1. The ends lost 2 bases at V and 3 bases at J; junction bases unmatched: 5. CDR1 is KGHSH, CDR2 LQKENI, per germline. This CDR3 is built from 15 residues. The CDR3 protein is CASSPTDRGGYEQYF. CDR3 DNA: TGTGCCAGCTCACCAACGGACAGGGGTGGCTACGAGCAGTACTTC.

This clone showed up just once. In nucleotides, the CDR3 is TGCGCCAGCAGCCAAGTTGGGGGACTTAAGACAGCCAAAAACATTCAGTACTTC. Translation gives CASSQVGGLKTAKNIQYF. V and J are TRBV4-3 and TRBJ2-4, with TRBD2 as a possible D gene (6 bases). CDR3 length equals 18 residues. V lost 1 base and J 0 bases, leaving 16 bases between the germline ends. Germline CDR1 and CDR2: LGHNA and YSLEER.

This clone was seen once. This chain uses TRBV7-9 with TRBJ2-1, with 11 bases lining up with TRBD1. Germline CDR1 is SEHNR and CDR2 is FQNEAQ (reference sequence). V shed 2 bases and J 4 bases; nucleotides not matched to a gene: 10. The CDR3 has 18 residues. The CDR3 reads CASSLKLTGTGGYNEQFF. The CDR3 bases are TGTGCCAGCAGCTTAAAACTTACCGGGACAGGGGGTTACAATGAGCAGTTCTTC. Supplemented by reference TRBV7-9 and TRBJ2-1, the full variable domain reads DTGVSQNPRHKITKRGQNVTFRCDPISEHNRLYWYRQTLGQGPEFLTYFQNEAQLEKSRLLSDRFSAERPKGSFSTLEIQRTEQGDSAMYLCASSLKLTGTGGYNEQFFGPGTRLTVL.